These 22 T cell receptor beta chains share one sample of origin, sequenced in a study of OX40 agonist ivuxolimab in advanced cancers. TCRdb keeps only in-frame clones here, not all; method: immunoSEQ multiplex PCR. The sample includes tens of thousands of clones, approximately 90% seen only once; the top ten take 0.72%. The material was CD4+ or CD8+ T cells sorted from blood, obtained in a trial of the OX40 agonist ivuxolimab. The source is an adult with an advanced solid tumor such as melanoma, head and neck, liver or kidney cancer.

This chain links TRBV30 with TRBJ1-2; 7 bases align to TRBD1. V shed 1 base, J shed 4 bases, and the junction held 3 bases outside the gene matches. Germline V gene data show CDR1 as GTSNPN and CDR2 as SVGIG (reference sequence). The CDR3 covers 13 residues. The CDR3 region has the DNA TGTGCCTGGAGTGAGGACAGGAGCTATGGCTACACCTTC. Its protein product is CAWSEDRSYGYTF. The entire variable domain, with the rest obtained from reference TRBV30 and TRBJ1-2, is as follows: SQTIHQWPATLVQPVGSPLSLECTVEGTSNPNLYWYRQAAGRGLQLLFYSVGIGQISSEVPQNLSASRPQDRQFILSSKKLLLSDSGFYLCAWSEDRSYGYTFGSGTRLTVV.

The chain couples TRBV5-4 to TRBJ2-7; 7 nucleotides align to TRBD1. The J segment lost 3 bases and the V segment lost 0 bases, leaving 6 bases of the junction unmatched. CDR1 SGHNT and CDR2 YYREEE come from the germline V gene (reference sequence). The CDR3 has 15 amino acids. CDR3 loop: CASSLGQGKVYEQYF. CDR3 nucleotide sequence: TGTGCCAGCAGCTTGGGACAGGGTAAGGTCTACGAGCAGTACTTC.

V usage is TRBV11-2 and J usage is TRBJ2-1; tentative D call: TRBD2 (7 bases). Per the germline V gene, CDR1 is SGHAT and CDR2 is FQNNGV. The CDR3 spans 15 residues. V lost 6 bases and J lost 8, with 20 bases in between. The CDR3 region has the DNA TGTGCCAGCAGTCCAACGGGGGGCTGGGGTGATGAGCAGTTCTTC. It encodes CASSPTGGWGDEQFF.

The genes are TRBV6-4 and TRBJ1-1; no clear D. The CDR3 consists of 14 residues. The germline V gene has CDR1 MRHNA and CDR2 SNTAGT. Between the trimmed V and J ends, which lost 8 bases and 3 bases, there was a span of 16 bases. The CDR3 bases are TGTGCCAGCTCCCAGGAGGGAGGAGACACTGAAGCTTTCTTT. Translation: CASSQEGGDTEAFF.

The genes are TRBV5-6 and TRBJ2-2, with unresolved D. Per germline, CDR1 SGHDT and CDR2 YYEEEE. This CDR3 has 13 amino acids. The V end was cut by 2 bases, the J end by 4 bases, with 6 bases between. Written as DNA, the CDR3 is TGTGCCAGCAGCTTCATCGGCACCGGGGAGCTGTTTTTT. Protein product: CASSFIGTGELFF.

This chain links TRBV5-1 with TRBJ2-7; 7 bases map to TRBD1. CDR3 size: 16 residues. The germline V gene has CDR1 SGHRS and CDR2 YFSETQ. V was pared by 2 bases and J by 4 bases, with 12 bases of the junction left unmatched. The CDR3 sequence is CASSLRGTVPQYEQYF. The CDR3, as DNA: TGCGCCAGCAGCTTAAGAGGGACAGTGCCACAATACGAGCAGTACTTC.

The chain has TRBV30 and TRBJ1-2; TRBD1 matches 7 bases. The V gene end was trimmed by 0 bases and the J gene end by 0 bases; junction bases not matched to a gene: 1. CDR1 is GTSNPN and CDR2 is SVGIG in the germline V gene (reference sequence). This CDR3 comprises 14 residues. CDR3 nucleotides: TGTGCCTGGAGTGTACAGGGGCCTAACTATGGCTACACCTTC. Translating it yields CAWSVQGPNYGYTF.

The chain recombines TRBV6-5 with TRBJ1-4, with D uncertain. Germline-derived CDR1 and CDR2 are MNHEY and SVGAGI. Trimming pared 7 bases from V and 8 bases from J, leaving 17 bases between. This CDR3 contains 14 residues. The CDR3 nucleotides read TGTGCCAGCACCGTTCGACGGGGAGGCGAAAAACTGTTTTTT. Translation: CASTVRRGGEKLFF.

The chain has TRBV18 and TRBJ2-3; D is tentatively TRBD1 or TRBD2 (5 bases each). The CDR3 totals 14 residues. The germline V gene has CDR1 KGHSH and CDR2 LQKENI. Trimming took off 3 bases at V and 1 base at J, with 8 bases between the two ends. CDR3 in amino acids: CASSPLGGTDTQYF. As DNA, the CDR3 is TGTGCCAGCTCACCGTTGGGGGGCACAGATACGCAGTATTTT.

This clone was seen a single time. The chain uses TRBV6-1 and TRBJ2-2; D gene unclear. Germline assignment: CDR1 MNHNS and CDR2 SASEGT. Trimming cost V 3 bases and J 2 bases, with 10 bases left between them. CDR3 length: 15 residues. The CDR3 nucleotides are TGTGCCAGCAGTGAGGTATGGGGAAACACCGGGGAGCTGTTTTTT. This sequence encodes CASSEVWGNTGELFF.

This clone was detected a few times. The rearrangement uses TRBV7-6 and TRBJ1-6, with a possible D match to TRBD1 (6 bases). The CDR3 extends over 13 amino acids. Germline CDR1 and CDR2: SGHVS and FNYEAQ. Trimming took 6 bases from V and 10 from J, leaving 13 bases between them. The CDR3 region has the DNA TGTGCCAGCAGTTATTACGGGGGCTCACCCCTCCACTTT. This codes for CASSYYGGSPLHF.

Here the CDR3 DNA reads TGTGCCAGCAGCTTAGGAGAGGGGGCCGAGCAGTACTTC. Its protein is CASSLGEGAEQYF. The chain is built from TRBV7-9 and TRBJ2-7, with 7 nucleotides matching TRBD1. CDR3 length equals 13 residues. The germline V gene has CDR1 SEHNR and CDR2 FQNEAQ (reference sequence). V gave up 1 base and J gave up 6 bases; unmatched junction bases: 3.

The V gene is TRBV6-1, the J gene TRBJ1-1, with D hard to call. CDR1 is MNHNS and CDR2 is SASEGT in the germline V gene. Deletions cut 6 bases from V and 3 bases from J, with 11 bases between. This CDR3 comprises 13 residues. DNA for the CDR3: TGTGCCAGCAGCGGAATTAGGTACACTGAAGCTTTCTTT. This gives the protein CASSGIRYTEAFF.

The CDR3 DNA is TGTGCCAGCACAAGGGGAATTATTAACTATGGCTACACCTTC. It is translated as CASTRGIINYGYTF. The chain couples TRBV6-1 to TRBJ1-2; a weak D match, TRBD1 (5 bases). CDR3 length equals 14 residues. CDR1 and CDR2 (germline): MNHNS, SASEGT. The V and J ends lost 7 bases and 1 base respectively, with 13 bases between them.

V and J are TRBV21-1 and TRBJ1-5. TRBV21-1 is a pseudogene locus. CDR3 length equals 15 residues. The CDR3 is CASSPGAGSNQPQHF. CDR3 DNA sequence: TGTGCCAGCAGCCCCGGGGCCGGAAGCAATCAGCCCCAGCATTTT.

The rearrangement joins TRBV7-2 to TRBJ2-3; TRBD2 matches at 9 bases. The CDR3 has 16 residues. V lost 2 bases to trimming and J lost 3 bases; unmatched junction nucleotides: 6. CDR1 and CDR2 (germline): SGHTA, FQGNSA. The CDR3 sequence: CASSLWSGGPTDTQYF. The CDR3 nucleotides are TGTGCCAGCAGCTTATGGAGCGGGGGGCCGACAGATACGCAGTATTTT.

This chain links TRBV6-5 with TRBJ1-1; 7 bases align to TRBD1. This CDR3 is 14 amino acids long. Germline assignment: CDR1 MNHEY and CDR2 SVGAGI. V shed 0 bases and J 9 bases; nucleotides not matched to a gene: 7. CDR3 sequence (DNA): TGTGCCAGCAGTTACTCTCACAGGGGCTCGCAAGCTTTCTTT. Its translation: CASSYSHRGSQAFF.

The chain couples TRBV18 to TRBJ1-5, with D hard to call. Germline loops: CDR1 KGHSH, CDR2 LQKENI. The germline V and J ends were trimmed by 5 bases and 5 bases, with 16 bases remaining between them. The CDR3 is 15 residues long. In DNA, the CDR3 is TGTGCCAGCTCAGGCGGGTCAATAGCCGATCAGCCCCAGCATTTT. It is translated as CASSGGSIADQPQHF.

The chain has TRBV2 and TRBJ2-5, with D perhaps TRBD1 or TRBD2 (6 bases each). CDR3 size: 14 residues. CDR1 is SNHLY, CDR2 FYNNEI, per germline. V shed 3 bases and J shed 7 bases, with 15 bases lying between them. In DNA form, the CDR3 reads TGTGCCAGCAGTGAGGTCCGGGGGCGGGGGACCCAGTACTTC. Residues: CASSEVRGRGTQYF.

There are many counts of this clone. The chain combines TRBV5-5 with TRBJ2-6, with 7 bases fitting TRBD1. V was clipped by 1 base and J by 0 bases; unmatched bases: 10. Germline V gene data show CDR1 as SGHKS and CDR2 as YYEKEE (reference sequence). The CDR3 contains 19 residues. CDR3 DNA: TGTGCCAGCAGCTTGTTTCAACAGGGGACCAACTCTGGGGCCAACGTCCTGACTTTC. It yields the protein CASSLFQQGTNSGANVLTF. The full variable domain, its missing parts supplied by reference TRBV5-5 and TRBJ2-6, is DAGVTQSPTHLIKTRGQQVTLRCSPISGHKSVSWYQQVLGQGPQFIFQYYEKEERGRGNFPDRFSARQFPNYSSELNVNALLLGDSALYLCASSLFQQGTNSGANVLTFGAGSRLTVL.

This clone has just one count. This chain joins TRBV4-1 and TRBJ2-5, with TRBD2 matching over 7 bases. After removal of 0 bases from V and 2 bases from J, the junction contained 6 bases not matched to a gene. This CDR3 is 16 amino acids long. Germline V CDR1 and CDR2: MGHRA, YSYEKL. The CDR3 nucleotides are TGCGCCAGCAGCCAAGAAAGCGGGGCCCTACAAGAGACCCAGTACTTC. Protein: CASSQESGALQETQYF.

The genes are TRBV27 and TRBJ2-1; tentative D call: TRBD2 (5 bases). The V gene's germline CDR1 is MNHEY and CDR2 SMNVEV (reference sequence). V was shortened by 2 bases and J by 9 bases, with 11 bases between the two germline ends. There are 13 residues in the CDR3. CDR3 amino acids: CASSLGQAGEQFF. CDR3 nucleotide sequence: TGTGCCAGCAGTTTAGGGCAGGCGGGTGAGCAGTTCTTC.